Listed below are T cell receptor beta chains from one sample, sequenced in a study of neurological immune-mediated disorders. A single record per CDR3 protein comes from TCRdb applying MiXCR to the 5' RACE reads. The data contain around 30,000 distinct CDR3 sequences, 4.6% of them singletons. Input material: PBMCs. The receptors stem from a man aged 18 to 29 in good health. The CDR3 runs from the conserved cysteine through the conserved F or W. D genes are given only for firm matches. The size entry gives once, few, many, or a class for an expanded clone.

v_call,d_call,j_call,clone_size,cdr3_nt,cdr3_aa
TRBV12-3/TRBV12-4,.,TRBJ1-1,many,TGTGCCAGCAGCTTGCAAGGGGCTAGTACTGAAGCTTTCTTT,CASSLQGASTEAFF
TRBV27,.,TRBJ2-7,many,TGTGCCAGCAGTTTATCCCAGGGGCACGAGCAGTACTTC,CASSLSQGHEQYF
TRBV27,.,TRBJ1-2,many,TGTGCCAGCAGCCCTAGCGGCCATCCTGGCTATGGCTACACCTTC,CASSPSGHPGYGYTF
TRBV29-1,.,TRBJ1-4,many,TGCAGCGGGACAACAACTAATGAAAAACTGTTTTTT,CSGTTTNEKLFF
TRBV5-1,TRBD1,TRBJ2-7,many,TGCGCCAGCAGCGCCGGGACAGGGGTCTACGAGCAGTACTTC,CASSAGTGVYEQYF
TRBV7-9,.,TRBJ2-5,many,TGTGCCAGCAGCTTAGCGAACAGGGAAGAGACCCAGTACTTC,CASSLANREETQYF
TRBV7-9,.,TRBJ2-7,many,TGTGCCAGCAGCTCTCGGGTTACAAAGGGTACGCAGTACTTC,CASSSRVTKGTQYF
TRBV6-4,.,TRBJ2-3,many,TGTGCCAGCGGCGACGGGCGGGGAGGTGATACGCAGTATTTT,CASGDGRGGDTQYF
TRBV29-1,.,TRBJ1-1,many,TGCAGCGTTCAGGGAATAGGAACTGAAGCTTTCTTT,CSVQGIGTEAFF
TRBV12-3/TRBV12-4,.,TRBJ1-2,many,TGTGCCAGCAGGAACTCCGGAGCGGATGGCTACACCTTC,CASRNSGADGYTF